The 24 T cell receptor beta chains presented below share a single source sample, sequenced in a study of T cell responses to AZD1222 COVID-19 vaccine. Clones were read by immunoSEQ multiplex PCR, and TCRdb kept only the in-frame ones, dropping some. The repertoire includes more than 70,000 clones, roughly 88% of them detected once, and about 16% sits in the top ten. Sequenced material: peripheral blood, taken on day 0 of AZD1222 vaccination. The receptors were sampled from an adult in good health.

V gene TRBV4-2 combines with J gene TRBJ1-1; D gene uncertain. Trimming took off 3 bases at V and 4 bases at J, with 15 bases between the two ends. Germline CDR1 reads LGHNA; CDR2 reads YNFKEQ. The CDR3 consists of 15 residues. CDR3 residues: CASSQKTRLGTEAFF. The CDR3 nucleotides read TGTGCCAGCAGCCAGAAGACCCGATTGGGCACTGAAGCTTTCTTT.

The chain links TRBV11-1 to TRBJ1-1; 11 bases match TRBD1. This CDR3 has 13 residues. Trimming removed 8 bases from V and 4 bases from J; junction bases left unmatched: 3. Germline CDR1 and CDR2: SGHAT and FQDESV (reference sequence). Written as DNA, the CDR3 is TGTGCCAGCCGGACAGGGGGCACCACTGAAGCTTTCTTT. It translates to CASRTGGTTEAFF. Combining the CDR3 with reference TRBV11-1 and TRBJ1-1 gives the whole variable domain EAEVAQSPRYKITEKSQAVAFWCDPISGHATLYWYRQILGQGPELLVQFQDESVVDDSQLPKDRFSAERLKGVDSTLKIQPAELGDSAMYLCASRTGGTTEAFFGQGTRLTVV.

The chain has TRBV2 and TRBJ1-1; 10 bases fit TRBD1. CDR1 and CDR2 (germline): SNHLY, FYNNEI. Trimming at V came to 6 bases and at J to 2 bases, leaving 15 bases not matched to a gene. The CDR3 has 18 amino acids. Here the CDR3 DNA reads TGTGCCAGCAGGCTCAGGACAGGGGGACAATTGGGCAACACTGAAGCTTTCTTT. Translating gives CASRLRTGGQLGNTEAFF.

The V call is TRBV28, the J call TRBJ1-2; D perhaps matches TRBD1 (5 bases). This CDR3 comprises 14 residues. V lost 3 bases and J 6 bases, leaving 14 bases between the germline ends. Germline V gene lookup returns CDR1 MDHEN and CDR2 SYDVKM. CDR3 loop: CASSLGRGTHGYTF. Written as DNA, the CDR3 is TGTGCCAGCAGTTTGGGTAGGGGAACTCATGGCTACACCTTC.

In this sample, this clone turned up once. V is TRBV28 and J is TRBJ2-7; 15 bases match TRBD2. Germline V gene lookup returns CDR1 MDHEN and CDR2 SYDVKM. This CDR3 is built from 16 residues. With 7 bases clipped from V and 0 bases from J, the junction kept 4 bases outside the gene matches. CDR3 nucleotides: TGTGCCAGCATCGGACTAGCGGGAGGGAGCTCCTACGAGCAGTACTTC. Its translation is CASIGLAGGSSYEQYF.

V gene TRBV5-1 combines with J gene TRBJ2-5, with 8 bases identical to TRBD2. The CDR3 consists of 15 residues. V lost 0 bases, J lost 2 bases, and 3 bases stayed unmatched. CDR1 and CDR2 from the germline V gene are SGHRS and YFSETQ. CDR3 residues: CASSLGLARQETQYF. As DNA, the CDR3 is TGCGCCAGCAGCTTGGGACTAGCGAGACAAGAGACCCAGTACTTC.

This rearrangement joins TRBV27 to TRBJ1-1; D gene uncertain. The length of the CDR3 is 15 residues. V was cut by 2 bases and J by 0 bases, with 10 bases left in between. The germline V gene encodes CDR1 MNHEY and CDR2 SMNVEV (reference sequence). CDR3 amino acids: CASSLRSGMNTEAFF. CDR3 coding DNA: TGTGCCAGCAGTTTAAGGAGTGGGATGAACACTGAAGCTTTCTTT.

CDR3 in amino acids: CASSETRTGSLGYTF. The CDR3 nucleotides read TGTGCCAGCAGTGAAACTAGGACAGGGAGTCTGGGCTACACCTTC. The gene calls are TRBV6-1 and TRBJ1-2; 8 nucleotides align to TRBD1. Germline assignment: CDR1 MNHNS and CDR2 SASEGT. After removal of 2 bases from V and 8 bases from J, the junction contained 10 bases not matched to a gene. The CDR3 covers 15 residues.

This chain connects TRBV7-8 to TRBJ1-3; D not certain. V lost 4 bases to trimming and J lost 0 bases, with 13 bases between them. Germline CDR1 reads SGHVS; CDR2 reads FQNEAQ. The length of the CDR3 is 16 residues. The CDR3 DNA reads as TGTGCCAGCAGCTCTGGCAGTTTCGTCTCTGGAAACACCATATATTTT. This translates into CASSSGSFVSGNTIYF. Looking up the rest from reference TRBV7-8 and TRBJ1-3 gives the full variable domain: GAGVSQSPRYKVAKRGQDVALRCDPISGHVSLFWYQQALGQGPEFLTYFQNEAQLDKSGLPSDRFFAERPEGSVSTLKIQRTQQEDSAVYLCASSSGSFVSGNTIYFGEGSWLTVV.

This clone showed up just once. The chain couples TRBV7-9 to TRBJ1-3; 8 bases are shared with TRBD1. The CDR3 length is 17 residues. The V and J ends lost 4 bases and 1 base, in that order; junction bases with no gene match: 9. Germline CDR1 reads SEHNR; CDR2 reads FQNEAQ (reference sequence). The CDR3 reads CASSWGDRGSSGNTIYF. The CDR3 DNA follows: TGTGCCAGCAGCTGGGGAGACAGGGGTTCGTCTGGAAACACCATATATTTT.

This chain uses TRBV11-2 with TRBJ1-2; D remains unclear. V dropped 3 bases and J dropped 6 bases, with 11 bases sitting between them. Germline assignment: CDR1 SGHAT and CDR2 FQNNGV. The CDR3 has 13 residues. The CDR3 DNA follows: TGTGCCAGCAGCTTCCAACAGCGACATGGCTACACCTTC. Translating gives CASSFQQRHGYTF.

The gene calls are TRBV24-1 and TRBJ1-1; D is unresolved. The CDR3 runs to 14 residues. Trimming pared 0 bases from V and 1 base from J, leaving 5 bases between. The germline CDR1 and CDR2 sequences are KGHDR and SFDVKD. The CDR3 DNA reads TGTGCCACCAGTGATTTGCCGGGGAACACTGAAGCTTTCTTT. Encoded protein: CATSDLPGNTEAFF.

This chain connects TRBV3-1 (or the pseudogene TRBV3-2) to TRBJ2-7, with D perhaps being TRBD1 or TRBD2 (5 bases each). Germline V gives CDR1 LGHDT, CDR2 YNNKEL (reference sequence). This CDR3 has 14 amino acids. Deletions cut 3 bases from V and 0 bases from J, with 9 bases between. The CDR3 nucleotides are TGTGCCAGCAGCCAGGGGGACCTCTCCTACGAGCAGTACTTC. Protein sequence: CASSQGDLSYEQYF.

The V and J genes are TRBV29-1 and TRBJ1-1; 8 bases are a match to TRBD1. The CDR3 covers 14 residues. J lost 4 bases, V lost 6 bases, and 10 bases had no gene match. Germline V gene data show CDR1 as SQVTM and CDR2 as ANQGSEA. CDR3 DNA: TGCAGCGTCACCGACAGGGGAGGGCGCACTGAAGCTTTCTTT. Its protein is CSVTDRGGRTEAFF.

The J gene is TRBJ1-1, the V gene TRBV24-1; 9 nucleotides line up with TRBD1. V dropped 3 bases and J dropped 3; count of bases not matched to a gene: 10. CDR1 and CDR2 (germline): KGHDR, SFDVKD. CDR3 length: 17 amino acids. CDR3 coding DNA: TGTGCCACCAGTGATGCAACAGGGGGCCCGCTTTACACTGAAGCTTTCTTT. Encoded protein: CATSDATGGPLYTEAFF.

The rearrangement joins TRBV11-3 to TRBJ2-5, with D possibly being TRBD1 or TRBD2 (5 bases each). The CDR3 extends over 15 amino acids. The germline CDR1 and CDR2 sequences are SGHNT and YENEEA. The V end was cut by 1 base, the J end by 2 bases, with 11 bases between. The CDR3 loop reads CASSLGDGVQETQYF. The DNA of the CDR3 is TGTGCCAGCAGCTTAGGGGACGGTGTACAAGAGACCCAGTACTTC.

This clone was observed a single time. The chain has TRBV6-1 and TRBJ2-1; 7 nucleotides match TRBD2. The CDR3 has 16 amino acids. V lost 2 bases to trimming and J lost 4 bases; unmatched junction nucleotides: 8. Germline V gene lookup returns CDR1 MNHNS and CDR2 SASEGT. In DNA form, the CDR3 reads TGTGCCAGCAGTGAATGGGACTATGACGGTTACAATGAGCAGTTCTTC. The encoded protein is CASSEWDYDGYNEQFF.

This chain connects TRBV5-1 to TRBJ1-2; 8 nucleotides agree with TRBD1. Per the germline V gene, CDR1 is SGHRS and CDR2 is YFSETQ. V lost 3 bases to trimming and J lost 8 bases; unmatched junction nucleotides: 6. The CDR3 runs 13 residues. CDR3 protein: CASSYQGAEGYTF. The CDR3 DNA reads as TGCGCCAGCAGCTACCAGGGGGCTGAGGGCTACACCTTC.

The J gene is TRBJ1-5, the V gene TRBV19; 9 bases agree with TRBD1. CDR3 length: 14 residues. V shed 7 bases, J shed 7 bases, and the junction held 8 bases outside the gene matches. CDR1 is LNHDA, CDR2 SQIVND, per germline (reference sequence). In nucleotides, the CDR3 is TGTGCCAGTACCAACACAGGGGGCCGGCAGCCCCAGCATTTT. Its translation is CASTNTGGRQPQHF.

CDR3 loop: CASSLAETGSYNEQFF. CDR3 DNA: TGCGCCAGCAGCTTGGCCGAGACAGGCTCCTACAATGAGCAGTTCTTC. J is TRBJ2-1 and V is TRBV5-1; D is perhaps TRBD1 (6 bases). The germline V gene has CDR1 SGHRS and CDR2 YFSETQ. The V end was cut by 0 bases, the J end by 0 bases, with 10 bases between. This CDR3 has 16 residues.

This clone was picked up one time. This chain connects TRBV20-1 to TRBJ2-1, with unresolved D. Trimming removed 6 bases from V and 4 bases from J, with 7 bases in between. The V gene's germline CDR1 is DFQATT and CDR2 SNEGSKA (reference sequence). The CDR3 totals 11 residues. In DNA form, the CDR3 reads TGCAGTGCCCTCGCTTACAATGAGCAGTTCTTC. Its translation: CSALAYNEQFF.

The chain employs TRBV16 and TRBJ1-6; possible D gene TRBD1, 5 bases. Per germline, CDR1 KGHSY and CDR2 FQNENV. CDR3 length equals 16 residues. V was shortened by 1 base and J by 9 bases, with 16 bases between the two germline ends. The CDR3 DNA follows: TGTGCCAGCAGCCAATGGGGTCCAGGGATAGCTTCACCCCTCCACTTT. Its protein product is CASSQWGPGIASPLHF.

The chain recombines TRBV18 with TRBJ1-1; D not certain. This CDR3 region has 15 residues. Trimming cost V 0 bases and J 1 base, with 9 bases left between them. Germline V gene lookup returns CDR1 KGHSH and CDR2 LQKENI. DNA of the CDR3: TGTGCCAGCTCACCACCGGCGCTATCGAACACTGAAGCTTTCTTT. This sequence encodes CASSPPALSNTEAFF.

The count of this clone is one. In DNA form, the CDR3 reads TGTGCCAGCAGTTTTGAGGGGGGAGGGCCGAACACTGAAGCTTTCTTT. Translating gives CASSFEGGGPNTEAFF. The rearrangement uses TRBV28 and TRBJ1-1; D is perhaps TRBD1 (6 bases). Trimming took off 3 bases at V and 1 base at J, with 15 bases between the two ends. The CDR3 length is 16 residues. From germline, CDR1 is MDHEN and CDR2 SYDVKM.